Listed below are T cell receptor beta chains from one sample, sequenced in a study of shared clonotypes between healthy human individuals. The table came from immunoSEQ multiplex PCR; TCRdb's copy has only in-frame clones and leaves some out. The sample includes around 640,000 clones, around 96% of them seen just once. Input material: naive CD8+ T cells sorted from blood. The receptors were sampled from a woman aged 25 to 39 in good health. CDR3s include the opening cysteine and the closing phenylalanine or tryptophan. A D gene is named only where the DNA matches it firmly. Only some rows state a clone size, as once, few, many or a class for expanded clones.

D gene	clone size	V gene	J gene	CDR3 DNA	CDR3 protein
-	-	TRBV25-1	TRBJ2-7	TGTGCCAGCAGTGAATCCGGCGGGACCTACGAGCAGTACTTC	CASSESGGTYEQYF
TRBD2	few	TRBV6-5	TRBJ2-7	TGTGCCAGCAGTCCCGGACTAGCGGCCTACGAGCAGTACTTC	CASSPGLAAYEQYF
-	-	TRBV14	TRBJ2-2	TGTGCCAGCAGCCAAGTCAGCACCGGGGAGCTGTTTTTT	CASSQVSTGELFF
-	-	TRBV27	TRBJ2-3	TGTGCCAGCAGTTTATCGGTCTCTCGGACAGATACGCAGTATTTT	CASSLSVSRTDTQYF
-	-	TRBV9	TRBJ2-3	TGTGCCAGCAGCGGGAGCACAGATACGCAGTATTTT	CASSGSTDTQYF
TRBD1	-	TRBV28	TRBJ2-3	TGTGCCAGCAGCCCGGGACAGCTCACAGATACGCAGTATTTT	CASSPGQLTDTQYF
-	-	TRBV6-1	TRBJ2-1	TGTGCCAGCGGGCCCAGGGATGAGCAGTTCTTC	CASGPRDEQFF
-	-	TRBV15	TRBJ2-3	TGTGCCACCAGCGACACAGATACGCAGTATTTT	CATSDTDTQYF
-	-	TRBV27	TRBJ2-5	TGCGCCTCTGGGGTTAGGGAGACCCAGTACTTC	CASGVRETQYF
-	-	TRBV5-6	TRBJ1-2	TGTGCCAGCAGCCCCACTACAGGGAACTATGGCTACACCTTC	CASSPTTGNYGYTF
-	-	TRBV7-9	TRBJ2-5	TGTGCCAGCAGCTTCACCACGGCCCCGGTGACCCAGTACTTC	CASSFTTAPVTQYF
TRBD2	-	TRBV27	TRBJ2-7	TGTGCCAGTCTGGGACTAGCGGGAGAGTCCTACGAGCAGTACTTC	CASLGLAGESYEQYF
-	-	TRBV11-3	TRBJ2-3	TGTGCCAGCAGCGTCGAGGGGGGCACAGATACGCAGTATTTT	CASSVEGGTDTQYF
-	-	TRBV28	TRBJ2-1	TGTGCCAGCAGTCTGAGCCGGGACTACAATGAGCAGTTCTTC	CASSLSRDYNEQFF